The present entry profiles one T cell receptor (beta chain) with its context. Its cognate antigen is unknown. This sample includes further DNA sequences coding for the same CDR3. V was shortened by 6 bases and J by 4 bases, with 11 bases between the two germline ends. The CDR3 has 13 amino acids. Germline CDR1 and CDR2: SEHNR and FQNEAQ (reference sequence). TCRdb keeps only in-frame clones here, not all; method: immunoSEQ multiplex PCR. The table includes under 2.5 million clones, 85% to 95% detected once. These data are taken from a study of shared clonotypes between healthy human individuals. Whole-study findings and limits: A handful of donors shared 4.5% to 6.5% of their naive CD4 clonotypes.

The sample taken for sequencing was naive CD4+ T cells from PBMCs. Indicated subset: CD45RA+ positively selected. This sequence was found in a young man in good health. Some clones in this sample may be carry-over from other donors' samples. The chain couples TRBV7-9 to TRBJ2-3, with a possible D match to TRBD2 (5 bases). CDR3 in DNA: TGTGCCAGCAGTCTCGTCGGGGCAGATACGCAGTATTTT. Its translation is CASSLVGADTQYF.